Here is one T cell receptor (beta chain) with its context. The junction had 8 bases not matched to a gene; V was cut back by 5 bases and J by 3 bases. Looked up from germline, CDR1 is SGHTA and CDR2 is FQGTGA. This CDR3 is 16 amino acids long. This record comes from a study of T cell changes during pregnancy in multiple sclerosis. Profiled with immunoSEQ multiplex PCR; TCRdb holds only in-frame clones, not every one. Of about 42,000 clones in the sample, roughly nine tenths were seen once. This specimen was CD4+ T cells from peripheral blood mononuclear cells, taken before pregnancy. The sequence derives from a female donor with multiple sclerosis, enrolled in a pregnancy study. The V and J genes are TRBV7-3 and TRBJ2-1, with 9 bases fitting TRBD2. The CDR3 nucleotides are TGTGCCAGCAGCCTTATAGCGGGGGCGGTCTACAATGAGCAGTTCTTC. Its protein product is CASSLIAGAVYNEQFF. Looking up the rest from reference TRBV7-3 and TRBJ2-1 gives the full variable domain: GAGVSQTPSNKVTEKGKYVELRCDPISGHTALYWYRQSLGQGPEFLIYFQGTGAADDSGLPNDRFFAVRPEGSVSTLKIQRTERGDSAVYLCASSLIAGAVYNEQFFGPGTRLTVL.